This TCR beta chain came from a study of PD-L1 blockade in urothelial cancer. The wider study: Most patients, about 85% of the roughly 30, were males with bladder-origin cancer. Blood samples contained a median about 140,000 T cells.

Time point of the sample: pretreatment peripheral blood. Metastatic or locally advanced urothelial carcinoma was present in the patients. With respect to this clone: Its antigen remains unidentified.

The study's findings and limits: Durable-benefit patients showed greater tumor-associated blood clone expansion at 3 weeks.

Some clones are missing from TCRdb's copy, which holds only in-frame ones; the method was immunoSEQ multiplex PCR. Of roughly 51,000 clones in the sample, 86% were seen once. This CDR3 is 14 amino acids long. V was pared by 0 bases and J by 5 bases, with 4 bases of the junction left unmatched. Germline V lookup: CDR1 SGHVS, CDR2 FQNEAQ. This clonotype originated in a man aged 55 to 70 with urothelial cancer. Sequences were derived from PBMCs, sampled around atezolizumab (anti-PD-L1) treatment. The chain combines TRBV7-8 with TRBJ2-7, with TRBD2 matching over 7 bases. In DNA form, the CDR3 reads TGTGCCAGCAGCTTAGCGGGAGGGCCTCACGAGCAGTACTTC. Translating it yields CASSLAGGPHEQYF.